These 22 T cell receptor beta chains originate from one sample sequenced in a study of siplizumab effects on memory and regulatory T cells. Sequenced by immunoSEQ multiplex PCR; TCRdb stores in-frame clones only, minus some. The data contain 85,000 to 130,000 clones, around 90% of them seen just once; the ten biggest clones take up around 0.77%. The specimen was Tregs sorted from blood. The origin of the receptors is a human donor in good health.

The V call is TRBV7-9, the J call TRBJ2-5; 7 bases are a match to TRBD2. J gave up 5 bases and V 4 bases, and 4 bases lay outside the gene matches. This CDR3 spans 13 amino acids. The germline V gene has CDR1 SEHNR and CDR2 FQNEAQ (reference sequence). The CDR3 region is CASSSSGDETQYF. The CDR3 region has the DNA TGTGCCAGCAGCTCTAGCGGAGACGAGACCCAGTACTTC. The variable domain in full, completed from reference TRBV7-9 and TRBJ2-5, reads DTGVSQNPRHKITKRGQNVTFRCDPISEHNRLYWYRQTLGQGPEFLTYFQNEAQLEKSRLLSDRFSAERPKGSFSTLEIQRTEQGDSAMYLCASSSSGDETQYFGPGTRLLVL.

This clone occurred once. The CDR3 reads CASSPGLIKDTQYF. CDR3 DNA: TGTGCCAGCAGCCCGGGACTAATAAAAGATACGCAGTATTTT. The chain combines TRBV2 with TRBJ2-3; 7 bases fit TRBD2. CDR3 length equals 14 residues. V lost 6 bases to trimming and J lost 5 bases; unmatched junction nucleotides: 8. CDR1 and CDR2 (germline): SNHLY, FYNNEI.

DNA for the CDR3: TGTGCCAGCTCACCGATTCAAGGGGAGCTGTTTTTT. This codes for CASSPIQGELFF. The chain has TRBV18 and TRBJ2-2; D is ambiguous. The CDR3 has 12 residues. In germline, CDR1 is KGHSH, CDR2 LQKENI. Trimming removed 3 bases at V and 8 bases at J, with 7 bases between.

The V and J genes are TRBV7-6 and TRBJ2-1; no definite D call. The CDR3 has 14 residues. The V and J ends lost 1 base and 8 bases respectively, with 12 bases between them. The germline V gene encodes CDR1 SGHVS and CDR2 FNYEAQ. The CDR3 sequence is CASSLVPGWDEQFF. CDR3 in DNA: TGTGCCAGCAGCTTAGTGCCTGGCTGGGATGAGCAGTTCTTC.

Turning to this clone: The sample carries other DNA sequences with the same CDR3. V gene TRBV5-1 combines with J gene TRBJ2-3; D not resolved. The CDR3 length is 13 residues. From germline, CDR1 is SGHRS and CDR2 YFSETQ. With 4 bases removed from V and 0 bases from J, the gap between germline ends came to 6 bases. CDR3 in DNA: TGCGCCAGCAGCCTCGGAAGCACAGATACGCAGTATTTT. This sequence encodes CASSLGSTDTQYF.

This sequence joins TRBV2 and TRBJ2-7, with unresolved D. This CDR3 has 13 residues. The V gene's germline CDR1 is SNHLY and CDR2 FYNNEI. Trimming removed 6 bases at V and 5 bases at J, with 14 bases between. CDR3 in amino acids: CASSPGSGNEQYF. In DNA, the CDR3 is TGTGCCAGCAGCCCTGGATCAGGCAACGAGCAGTACTTC.

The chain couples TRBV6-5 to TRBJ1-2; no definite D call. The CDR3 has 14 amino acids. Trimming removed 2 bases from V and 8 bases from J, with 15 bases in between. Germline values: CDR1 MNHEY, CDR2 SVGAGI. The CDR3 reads CASSYDPKALGYTF. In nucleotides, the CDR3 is TGTGCCAGCAGTTACGACCCCAAGGCATTAGGCTACACCTTC.

This CDR3 reads CASSQDRDRGYTF. CDR3 nucleotides: TGCGCCAGCAGCCAAGATCGGGACAGGGGCTACACCTTC. The J gene is TRBJ1-2, the V gene TRBV4-1; 8 bases agree with TRBD1. Germline V CDR1 and CDR2: MGHRA, YSYEKL. This CDR3 has 13 amino acids. Trimming removed 0 bases from V and 8 bases from J; junction bases left unmatched: 2.

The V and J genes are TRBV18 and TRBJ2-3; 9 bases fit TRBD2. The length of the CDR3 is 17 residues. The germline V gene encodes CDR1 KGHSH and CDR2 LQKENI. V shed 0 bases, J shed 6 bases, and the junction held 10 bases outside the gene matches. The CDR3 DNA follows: TGTGCCAGCTCACCACCGATGGGGACTAGCTTGGCCGATACGCAGTATTTT. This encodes CASSPPMGTSLADTQYF.

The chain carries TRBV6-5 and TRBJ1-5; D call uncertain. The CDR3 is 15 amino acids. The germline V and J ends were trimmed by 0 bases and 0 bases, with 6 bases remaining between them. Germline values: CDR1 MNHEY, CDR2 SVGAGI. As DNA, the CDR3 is TGTGCCAGCAGTTACTCAGGTTATAGCAATCAGCCCCAGCATTTT. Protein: CASSYSGYSNQPQHF.

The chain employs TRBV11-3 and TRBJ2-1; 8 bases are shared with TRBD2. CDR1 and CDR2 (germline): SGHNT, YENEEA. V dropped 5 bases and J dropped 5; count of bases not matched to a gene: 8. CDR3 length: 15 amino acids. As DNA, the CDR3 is TGTGCCAGCAGCGGTGGACTAGCTTCCGACAATGAGCAGTTCTTC. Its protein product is CASSGGLASDNEQFF.

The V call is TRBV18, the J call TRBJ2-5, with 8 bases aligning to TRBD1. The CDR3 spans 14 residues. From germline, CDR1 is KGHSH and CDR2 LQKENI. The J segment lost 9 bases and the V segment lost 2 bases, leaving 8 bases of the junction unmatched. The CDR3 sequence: CASSPTTGAGAQYF. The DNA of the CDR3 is TGTGCCAGCTCACCAACGACAGGGGCAGGGGCCCAGTACTTC.

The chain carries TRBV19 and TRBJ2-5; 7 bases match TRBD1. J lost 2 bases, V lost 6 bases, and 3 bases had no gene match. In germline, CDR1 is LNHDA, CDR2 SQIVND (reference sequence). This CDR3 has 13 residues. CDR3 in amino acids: CASRETGQETQYF. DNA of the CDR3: TGTGCCAGTAGGGAGACAGGGCAAGAGACCCAGTACTTC.

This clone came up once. CDR3: CASSPTLQTSGSVEQFF. As DNA, the CDR3 is TGTGCCAGCTCACCCACCTTGCAGACTAGCGGGAGTGTTGAGCAGTTCTTC. This chain uses TRBV18 with TRBJ2-1; 12 positions agree with TRBD2. This CDR3 contains 17 residues. Trimming cost V 3 bases and J 9 bases; bases outside gene matches: 12. The germline V gene encodes CDR1 KGHSH and CDR2 LQKENI.

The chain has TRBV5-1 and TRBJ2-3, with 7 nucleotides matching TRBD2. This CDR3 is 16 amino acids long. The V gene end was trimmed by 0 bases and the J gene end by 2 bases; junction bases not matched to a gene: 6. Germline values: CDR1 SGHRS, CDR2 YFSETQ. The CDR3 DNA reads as TGCGCCAGCAGCTTGGTGGCGCTAGCGGTCACAGATACGCAGTATTTT. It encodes CASSLVALAVTDTQYF.

Here the CDR3 DNA reads TGTGCCAGCAGCCCGGGACCCGTGAACACTGAAGCTTTCTTT. This codes for CASSPGPVNTEAFF. The chain carries TRBV9 and TRBJ1-1; TRBD1 might be the D (5 bases). Germline loops: CDR1 SGDLS, CDR2 YYNGEE. With 4 bases removed from V and 0 bases from J, the gap between germline ends came to 10 bases. The CDR3 length is 14 residues. Full variable domain (outside the CDR3, taken from reference TRBV9 and TRBJ1-1): DSGVTQTPKHLITATGQRVTLRCSPRSGDLSVYWYQQSLDQGLQFLIQYYNGEERAKGNILERFSAQQFPDLHSELNLSSLELGDSALYFCASSPGPVNTEAFFGQGTRLTVV.

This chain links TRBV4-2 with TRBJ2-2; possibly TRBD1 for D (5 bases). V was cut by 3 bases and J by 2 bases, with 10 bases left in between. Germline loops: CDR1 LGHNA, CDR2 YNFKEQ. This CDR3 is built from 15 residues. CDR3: CASSQWGANTGELFF. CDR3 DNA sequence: TGTGCCAGCAGCCAGTGGGGCGCAAACACCGGGGAGCTGTTTTTT.

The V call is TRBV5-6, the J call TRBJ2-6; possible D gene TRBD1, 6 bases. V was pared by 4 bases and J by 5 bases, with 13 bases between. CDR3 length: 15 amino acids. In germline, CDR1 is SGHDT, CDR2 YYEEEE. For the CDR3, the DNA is TGTGCCAGCAGCCTAAGTGGACAGAGGGCCAACGTCCTGACTTTC. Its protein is CASSLSGQRANVLTF.

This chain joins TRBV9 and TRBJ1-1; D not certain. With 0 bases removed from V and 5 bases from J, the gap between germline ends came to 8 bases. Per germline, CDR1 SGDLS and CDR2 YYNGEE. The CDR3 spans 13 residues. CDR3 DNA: TGTGCCAGCAGCGTAGCCGGGGAAACTGAAGCTTTCTTT. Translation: CASSVAGETEAFF.

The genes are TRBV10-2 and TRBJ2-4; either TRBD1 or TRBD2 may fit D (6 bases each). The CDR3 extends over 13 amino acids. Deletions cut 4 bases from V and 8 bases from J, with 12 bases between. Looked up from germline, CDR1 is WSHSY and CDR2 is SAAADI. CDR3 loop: CASSGWGADIQYF. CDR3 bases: TGCGCCAGCAGTGGTTGGGGGGCGGACATTCAGTACTTC.

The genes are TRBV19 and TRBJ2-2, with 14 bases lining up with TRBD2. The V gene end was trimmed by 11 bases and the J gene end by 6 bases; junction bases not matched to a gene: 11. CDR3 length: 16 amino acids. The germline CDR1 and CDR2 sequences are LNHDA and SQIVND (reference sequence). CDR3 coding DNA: TGTGCCGCGGGACTAGCGGGAGTAGTTGGGCCCGGGGAGCTGTTTTTT. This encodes CAAGLAGVVGPGELFF.

The CDR3 spells CASSLLAGGSYNEQFF. As DNA, the CDR3 is TGTGCCAGCAGTTTATTGGCGGGAGGCTCCTACAATGAGCAGTTCTTC. This chain joins TRBV27 and TRBJ2-1; TRBD2 matches at 8 bases. The CDR3 runs 16 residues. The germline V gene encodes CDR1 MNHEY and CDR2 SMNVEV (reference sequence). V lost 1 base to trimming and J lost 0 bases; unmatched junction nucleotides: 2.